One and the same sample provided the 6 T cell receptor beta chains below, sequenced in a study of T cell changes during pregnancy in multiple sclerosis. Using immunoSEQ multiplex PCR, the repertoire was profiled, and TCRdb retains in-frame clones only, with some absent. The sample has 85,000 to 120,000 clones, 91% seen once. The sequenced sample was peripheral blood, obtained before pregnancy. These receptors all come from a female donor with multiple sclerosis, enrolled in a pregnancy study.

This CDR3 is CASSLPGLAGTYEQYF. Here the CDR3 DNA reads TGTGCCAGCAGTTTACCCGGACTAGCGGGAACCTACGAGCAGTACTTC. The chain has TRBV28 and TRBJ2-7; 12 bases align to TRBD2. The CDR3 covers 16 residues. V trimming: 2 bases; J trimming: 2 bases; junction bases outside the gene matches: 4. Germline V gene lookup returns CDR1 MDHEN and CDR2 SYDVKM.

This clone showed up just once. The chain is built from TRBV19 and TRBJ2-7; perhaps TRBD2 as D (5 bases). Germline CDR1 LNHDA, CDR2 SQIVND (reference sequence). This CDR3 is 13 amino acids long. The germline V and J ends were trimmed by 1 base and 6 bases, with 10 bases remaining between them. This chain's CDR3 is CASSIADGGEQYF. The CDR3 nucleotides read TGTGCCAGTAGTATAGCCGATGGAGGCGAGCAGTACTTC. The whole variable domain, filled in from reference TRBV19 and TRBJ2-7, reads DGGITQSPKYLFRKEGQNVTLSCEQNLNHDAMYWYRQDPGQGLRLIYYSQIVNDFQKGDIAEGYSVSREKKESFPLTVTSAQKNPTAFYLCASSIADGGEQYFGPGTRLTVT.

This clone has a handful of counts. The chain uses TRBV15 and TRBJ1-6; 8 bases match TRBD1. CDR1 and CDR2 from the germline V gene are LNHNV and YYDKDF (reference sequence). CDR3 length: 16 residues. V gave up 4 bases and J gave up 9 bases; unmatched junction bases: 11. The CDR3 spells CATSTEAGQGGSPLHF. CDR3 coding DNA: TGTGCCACCAGCACCGAAGCCGGACAGGGAGGTTCACCCCTCCACTTT.

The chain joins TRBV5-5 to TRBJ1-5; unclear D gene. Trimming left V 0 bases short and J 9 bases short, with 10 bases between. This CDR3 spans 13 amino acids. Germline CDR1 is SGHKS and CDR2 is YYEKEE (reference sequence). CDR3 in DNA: TGTGCCAGCAGCTTGGACGGTCTTGGGCCCCAGCATTTT. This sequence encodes CASSLDGLGPQHF.

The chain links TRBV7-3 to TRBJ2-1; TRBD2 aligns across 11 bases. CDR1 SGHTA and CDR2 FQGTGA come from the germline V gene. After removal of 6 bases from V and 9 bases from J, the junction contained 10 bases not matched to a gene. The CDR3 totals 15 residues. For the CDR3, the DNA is TGTGCCAGCAGTCGACTAGCGGGGAGTCACGGTGAGCAGTTCTTC. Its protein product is CASSRLAGSHGEQFF. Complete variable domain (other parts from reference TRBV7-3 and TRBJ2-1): GAGVSQTPSNKVTEKGKYVELRCDPISGHTALYWYRQSLGQGPEFLIYFQGTGAADDSGLPNDRFFAVRPEGSVSTLKIQRTERGDSAVYLCASSRLAGSHGEQFFGPGTRLTVL.

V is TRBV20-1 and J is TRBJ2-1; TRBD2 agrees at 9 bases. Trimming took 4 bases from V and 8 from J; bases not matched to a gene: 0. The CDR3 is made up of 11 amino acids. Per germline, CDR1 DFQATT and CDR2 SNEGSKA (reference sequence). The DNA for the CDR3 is TGCAGTGCTATAGCGGGGGATGAGCAGTTCTTC. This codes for CSAIAGDEQFF.